This T cell receptor (beta chain) was captured in a study of T cell responses to AZD1222 COVID-19 vaccine. Overall study findings and caveats: After the peak T cell response, and only then, were repertoires sampled.

The CDR3 spans 16 residues. CDR1 and CDR2 from the germline V gene are SGHRS and YFSETQ. V gave up 4 bases and J gave up 5 bases; unmatched junction bases: 13. In regard to this clone: Antigen specificity is unknown.

This table comes from immunoSEQ multiplex PCR, and its TCRdb copy is limited to in-frame clones, with some not included. The sample shows tens of thousands of clones, around nine tenths of them seen only once. This clonotype originated in an adult in good health. Sequencing was performed on peripheral blood, taken on day 0 of AZD1222 vaccination. The V and J genes are TRBV5-1 and TRBJ2-5; 8 bases are a match to TRBD1. CDR3 region: CASSALPLTGEETQYF. For the CDR3, the DNA is TGCGCCAGCAGCGCGCTACCATTGACAGGGGAGGAGACCCAGTACTTC.